A selection of T cell receptor beta chains follows, all from one sample in a study of blood T cell repertoires in COVID-19. The assay was immunoSEQ multiplex PCR, and TCRdb's table has in-frame clones only and misses some. The table shows about 490,000 clones, with 70% to 90% occurring only once. Sequencing input: peripheral blood. These receptors were taken from a human donor in a cohort sampled during active COVID-19. Each CDR3 is given with its conserved first and last residue.

V	J	CDR3
TRBV5-1	TRBJ1-4	CASSLGTVSEKLFF
TRBV4-3	TRBJ1-4	CASSLRQGGEKLFF
TRBV15	TRBJ2-7	CATSNAGQPYEQYF
TRBV4-2	TRBJ2-3	CASSPLAGADLTDTQYF
TRBV9	TRBJ2-1	CASSVGTSGVGEQFF
TRBV11-2	TRBJ2-1	CASSLGTSDLSYNEQFF
TRBV29-1	TRBJ2-1	CSVETGRVYNEQFF
TRBV5-6	TRBJ2-2	CASSQFVPQGFIGELFF
TRBV11-2	TRBJ2-1	CASSSYREGAYNEQFF
TRBV29-1	TRBJ2-1	CSPPTRNNEQFF
TRBV11-3	TRBJ2-5	CASSLGQAQETQYF
TRBV2	TRBJ2-3	CASRRLAGDGRTQYF
TRBV5-6	TRBJ2-3	CASSSYLQGVGTDTQYF
TRBV28	TRBJ1-6	CASSPLWGGGDNSPLHF
TRBV24-1	TRBJ1-5	CATSGGQGPNQPQHF
TRBV7-9	TRBJ1-2	CASSAGQGVLHGYTF
TRBV7-2	TRBJ1-3	CASSSQTGMGNTIYF
TRBV30	TRBJ2-2	CAWSARGRGELFF
TRBV6-5	TRBJ2-2	CATWRGTGELFF
TRBV5-6	TRBJ1-2	CASSRRRGAGDGYTF
TRBV19	TRBJ2-2	CASLGSPNTGELFF
TRBV18	TRBJ1-2	CASSPPAGFYGYTF
TRBV7-2	TRBJ2-1	CASSLEGLAASPYNEQFF
TRBV30	TRBJ1-1	CAWSTGSGTEAFF
TRBV5-1	TRBJ2-1	CASSLQGGNEQFF
TRBV20-1	TRBJ2-7	CSAPGKYEQYF
TRBV7-9	TRBJ1-2	CASSPQAYYGYTF
TRBV19	TRBJ1-1	CASSISRDTEAFF
TRBV2	TRBJ1-5	CASRMTGMAQHF
TRBV28	TRBJ2-3	CASWDYSGENTQYF
TRBV19	TRBJ2-7	CASSIAGAGAHEQYF
TRBV11-2	TRBJ2-1	CASSLDRVWVDEQFF
TRBV27	TRBJ2-1	CASSLSGGRVVHEQFF
TRBV6-4	TRBJ2-1	CASSASDFNEQFF
TRBV6-5	TRBJ2-1	CASTTSNEQFF
TRBV4-1	TRBJ2-1	CASSQAYGTSGSNEQFF
TRBV4-2	TRBJ2-2	CASSQVIGGRAGTGELFF
TRBV3-1/TRBV3-2	TRBJ1-2	CASSHREDYGYTF
TRBV10-3	TRBJ2-3	CAISDPAASTDTQYF
TRBV6-4	TRBJ2-1	CASSDLGLAGGINEQFF
TRBV19	TRBJ2-1	CASSRESGAYNEQFF
TRBV7-9	TRBJ1-2	CASNDRERSYGYTF
TRBV5-4	TRBJ1-4	CASSPGVETNEKLFF
TRBV5-1	TRBJ2-1	CASSPGQVYNEQFF
TRBV15	TRBJ2-5	CATSRDPGYGETQYF
TRBV28	TRBJ2-3	CASSSRRDTQYF
TRBV9	TRBJ1-4	CASSGGQGGEKLFF
TRBV19	TRBJ1-1	CASSPYRDRDTEAFF
TRBV6-5	TRBJ2-7	CASSPGGATHYEQYF